This TCR beta chain was sequenced during a study of cytomegalovirus exposure and HLA in healthy donors. The study, taken as a whole, reports: Data from an earlier analysis indicated that most TCR beta V segments were productive either about 87% or about 30% of the time. Across donors, most TCRs were seen rarely, yet some public ones were widespread.

The PCR contained 60 Vbeta and 13 Jbeta primers. Method: immunoSEQ multiplex PCR; TCRdb's copy keeps in-frame clones and lacks some. The sample includes some 150,000 clones, approximately 80% of them seen just once. The CDR3 runs to 14 residues. V lost 6 bases to trimming and J lost 1 base; unmatched junction nucleotides: 5. Germline V gene lookup returns CDR1 MDHEN and CDR2 SYDVKM. Participants comprised healthy donors of bone marrow. Concerning this clone: What it recognizes is unknown.

The sample taken for sequencing was PBMCs. This sequence originates from a woman between 35 and 50 years old in good health and CMV-seronegative. The chain joins TRBV28 to TRBJ1-1, with 7 bases identical to TRBD1. For the CDR3, the DNA is TGTGCCAGCAGACAGGGGTGGGGGAACACTGAAGCTTTCTTT. Translated: CASRQGWGNTEAFF.